The clone carrying this TCR beta chain was counted ten times or more. Its cognate antigen is unknown. This sample is part of a study of early T cells in non-severe SARS-CoV-2 infection. Study-wide background: RNA in bulk from unsorted whole blood was sequenced, and chains were unpaired. Study findings and constraints: Private and CD4 specificities were missed by VDJdb matching, skewed to anti-spike CD8.

Researchers tagged individual cDNA molecules with unique molecular identifiers. TCRdb re-called the 5' RACE reads with MiXCR, one entry per CDR3 protein. The sample has 25,000 to 30,000 distinct CDR3 sequences, 5.7% seen once. V was cut by 2 bases and J by 1 base, with 7 bases left in between. This CDR3 region has 14 residues. The receptor comes from an adult who was a healthcare worker with PCR-confirmed SARS-CoV-2 infection or an uninfected control (not recorded which). The rearrangement joins TRBV12-3 or TRBV12-4 to TRBJ2-3; D perhaps matches TRBD2 (5 bases). Sequenced input: whole blood. In DNA, the CDR3 is TGTGCCAGCAGTTTAACTAGGGGCACAGATACGCAGTATTTT. Its translation is CASSLTRGTDTQYF.